This TCR beta chain was documented in a study of T cell responses to AZD1222 COVID-19 vaccine. Study results and caveats: Possibly, clonal diversity was underestimated; donors were largely white British and included more females. The study identified only five to seven AZD1222 recipients as seropositive at baseline. Vaccination with two AZD1222 doses was followed by a rise in Spike-specific TCR breadth and depth.

Worth noting for this clone: Its antigen is currently unknown.

The CDR3 runs to 17 residues. The V and J ends lost 0 bases and 0 bases respectively, with 10 bases between them. Germline V gene lookup returns CDR1 SGDLS and CDR2 YYNGEE. Method: immunoSEQ multiplex PCR; TCRdb's copy keeps in-frame clones and lacks some. The sample has 90,000 or so clones; approximately 89% are singletons. Specimen: peripheral blood, collected 28 days after the second AZD1222 dose. The rearrangement uses TRBV9 and TRBJ1-6; D gene unclear. The receptor was isolated from an adult who received the AZD1222 COVID-19 vaccine. Here the CDR3 DNA reads TGTGCCAGCAGCGTAGCTACGGGGAGCTCCTATAATTCACCCCTCCACTTT. Amino acids: CASSVATGSSYNSPLHF.